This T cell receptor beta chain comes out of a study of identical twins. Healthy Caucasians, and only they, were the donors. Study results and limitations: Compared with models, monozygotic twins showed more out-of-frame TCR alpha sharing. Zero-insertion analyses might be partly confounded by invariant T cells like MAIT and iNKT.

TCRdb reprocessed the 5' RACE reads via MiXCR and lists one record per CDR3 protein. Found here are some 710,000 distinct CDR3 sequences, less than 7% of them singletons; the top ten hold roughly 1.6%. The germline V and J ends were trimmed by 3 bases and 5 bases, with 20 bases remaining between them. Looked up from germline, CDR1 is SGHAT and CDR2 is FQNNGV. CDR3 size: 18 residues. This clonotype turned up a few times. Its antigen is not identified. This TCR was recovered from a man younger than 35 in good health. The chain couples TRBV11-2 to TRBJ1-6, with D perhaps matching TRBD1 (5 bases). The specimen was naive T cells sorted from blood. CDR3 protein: CASSFRFVDRDDNSPLHF. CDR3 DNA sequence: TGTGCCAGCAGCTTCCGGTTCGTAGACAGAGACGATAATTCACCCCTCCACTTT. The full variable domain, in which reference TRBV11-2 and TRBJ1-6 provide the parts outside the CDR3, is EAGVAQSPRYKIIEKRQSVAFWCNPISGHATLYWYQQILGQGPKLLIQFQNNGVVDDSQLPKDRFSAERLKGVDSTLKIQPAKLEDSAVYLCASSFRFVDRDDNSPLHFGNGTRLTVT.